These 27 T cell receptor beta chains share one sample of origin, sequenced in a study of beta chain features in type 1 diabetes (dated by TCRdb to about 2018). Libraries were constructed by the immunoSEQ multiplex PCR assay. The entire amount of isolated RNA was reverse transcribed using the High Capacity cDNA Reverse Transcription Kit, so the sequenced TCRB transcripts were expressed ones. TCRdb's version of the immuneACCESS table is confined to in-frame rearrangements and falls short of the full clone set. An unresolved V gene accounts for under half of the shortfall where checked; the remainder is of unknown origin. Within this sample are 620,000 or so clones, with 15% of them counted one time only. The ten top clones hold about 0.086% of the sample. The sequencing input was naive CD4+ T cells from blood. The meaning of the sample's cell subset or site label: true naive CD4+ T cells. All receptors come from a young man in good health.

The chain joins TRBV29-1 to TRBJ1-2; D might be TRBD1 (5 bases). In germline, CDR1 is SQVTM, CDR2 ANQGSEA. V lost 6 bases and J 0 bases, leaving 20 bases between the germline ends. The CDR3 sequence is 16 residues long. CDR3 amino acids: CSVAYGTGKTNYGYTF. Written as DNA, the CDR3 is TGCAGCGTGGCTTATGGGACGGGAAAAACTAACTATGGCTACACCTTC.

This clone was seen more than once but under ten times. The CDR3, as DNA: TGCAGCGCCCGAAATGAAAAACTGTTTTTT. This gives the protein CSARNEKLFF. The chain joins TRBV29-1 to TRBJ1-4; unclear D gene. The germline V gene encodes CDR1 SQVTM and CDR2 ANQGSEA. This CDR3 comprises 10 residues. Trimming took off 7 bases at V and 5 bases at J, with 5 bases between the two ends.

This clone turned up a few times. CDR3 protein: CASSFTSGRSNEQFF. The CDR3 region has the DNA TGTGCCAGCAGTTTTACCAGCGGGAGATCAAATGAGCAGTTCTTC. This chain connects TRBV28 to TRBJ2-1; 8 bases are shared with TRBD2. This CDR3 is 15 amino acids long. Germline values: CDR1 MDHEN, CDR2 SYDVKM. V gave up 3 bases and J gave up 7 bases; unmatched junction bases: 8.

This clone was observed a handful of times. V gene TRBV6-5 combines with J gene TRBJ2-5; perhaps TRBD2 as D (6 bases). CDR1 and CDR2 (germline): MNHEY, SVGAGI. V lost 7 bases to trimming and J lost 2 bases, with 14 bases between them. CDR3 size: 14 residues. This CDR3 is CASNLVAGQETQYF. Here the CDR3 DNA reads TGTGCCAGCAACCTCGTGGCGGGACAAGAGACCCAGTACTTC.

In this sample, this clone turned up a few times. The V and J genes are TRBV4-2 and TRBJ2-1; D is unclear. Germline loops: CDR1 LGHNA, CDR2 YNFKEQ. V dropped 0 bases and J dropped 0 bases, with 9 bases sitting between them. The CDR3 totals 16 residues. The CDR3 DNA reads as TGTGCCAGCAGCCAAGAGGACCCGAGCTCCTACAATGAGCAGTTCTTC. Translating gives CASSQEDPSSYNEQFF.

The chain has TRBV7-2 and TRBJ2-4; a possible D gene is TRBD1 (6 bases). The CDR3 runs 14 residues. V lost 3 bases to trimming and J lost 5 bases, with 11 bases between them. Germline CDR1 SGHTA, CDR2 FQGNSA. In DNA form, the CDR3 reads TGTGCCAGCAGCTTCGTGGGGGCCGAAAACATTCAGTACTTC. As protein: CASSFVGAENIQYF.

This clone was recorded a few times. V usage is TRBV7-3 and J usage is TRBJ1-1; TRBD1 might be the D (5 bases). The CDR3 loop spans 14 amino acids. Trimming removed 4 bases at V and 2 bases at J, with 11 bases between. Germline CDR1 and CDR2: SGHTA and FQGTGA. CDR3 nucleotides: TGTGCCAGCAGCTCGGGGCAGGCTAACACTGAAGCTTTCTTT. Amino acids: CASSSGQANTEAFF.

The sample holds a few counts of this clone. The chain combines TRBV9 with TRBJ2-1, with 8 bases aligning to TRBD2. Germline loops: CDR1 SGDLS, CDR2 YYNGEE. This CDR3 spans 14 amino acids. Trimming took 0 bases from V and 10 from J; bases not matched to a gene: 6. The CDR3 loop reads CASSVGSGIGEQFF. CDR3 nucleotides: TGTGCCAGCAGCGTAGGTAGCGGGATTGGGGAGCAGTTCTTC.

The chain combines TRBV7-9 with TRBJ1-2, with D unclear. V was pared by 2 bases and J by 4 bases, with 14 bases between. The CDR3 contains 15 residues. Germline values: CDR1 SEHNR, CDR2 FQNEAQ (reference sequence). This chain's CDR3 is CASSLTAGKTYGYTF. In nucleotides, the CDR3 is TGTGCCAGCAGCTTAACAGCCGGGAAAACCTATGGCTACACCTTC.

V gene TRBV9 combines with J gene TRBJ2-1; no clear D gene. V was trimmed by 0 bases and J by 8 bases, leaving 18 bases between them. CDR1 and CDR2 from the germline V gene are SGDLS and YYNGEE. CDR3 length equals 16 residues. This chain's CDR3 is CASSVAPLLGGDEQFF. CDR3 DNA: TGTGCCAGCAGCGTAGCCCCACTGCTAGGTGGGGATGAGCAGTTCTTC.

This sequence joins TRBV7-2 and TRBJ2-7; TRBD1 is a possible D gene (5 bases). This CDR3 spans 14 amino acids. Germline V gives CDR1 SGHTA, CDR2 FQGNSA. The V end was cut by 0 bases, the J end by 3 bases, with 9 bases between. The CDR3 reads CASSLAGVNYEQYF. The DNA for the CDR3 is TGTGCCAGCAGCTTAGCAGGGGTGAACTACGAGCAGTACTTC.

This clone was detected only a few times. CDR3 in amino acids: CARRVGRGLVSPLHF. The CDR3 DNA is TGTGCCCGAAGGGTTGGCAGGGGTCTCGTATCACCCCTCCACTTT. J is TRBJ1-6 and V is TRBV30, with D perhaps TRBD1 (6 bases). CDR1 is GTSNPN and CDR2 is SVGIG in the germline V gene (reference sequence). The V and J ends lost 8 bases and 10 bases respectively, with 24 bases between them. This CDR3 has 15 amino acids.

This clone was seen more than once but under ten times. This chain connects TRBV2 to TRBJ1-4, with 8 bases identical to TRBD1. Trimming cost V 8 bases and J 7 bases; bases outside gene matches: 6. This CDR3 has 13 residues. The germline V gene encodes CDR1 SNHLY and CDR2 FYNNEI. For the CDR3, the DNA is TGTGCCAGCTGTGGACAGGGAGGTGAAAAACTGTTTTTT. This translates into CASCGQGGEKLFF.

Regarding this clone: Compared with germline, one end of the junction differs, possibly owing to a read error. The J gene is TRBJ1-1, the V gene TRBV25-1; 8 bases are shared with TRBD1. From germline, CDR1 is MGHDK and CDR2 SYGVNS. The CDR3 is 13 residues long. The CDR3 coding sequence is TGTGCCAGCAGGGAACAGGGGGACACTGAAGCTTCCTTT. Amino acids: CASREQGDTEASF.

The chain has TRBV9 and TRBJ2-5, with 11 bases fitting TRBD1. There are 16 residues in the CDR3. With 4 bases clipped from V and 2 bases from J, the junction kept 7 bases outside the gene matches. Germline V lookup: CDR1 SGDLS, CDR2 YYNGEE. The CDR3 DNA sequence: TGTGCCAGCAGCTTAAGCTGGGACAGGGGGCAAGAGACCCAGTACTTC. Protein product: CASSLSWDRGQETQYF. Variable domain in full (rest from reference TRBV9 and TRBJ2-5): DSGVTQTPKHLITATGQRVTLRCSPRSGDLSVYWYQQSLDQGLQFLIQYYNGEERAKGNILERFSAQQFPDLHSELNLSSLELGDSALYFCASSLSWDRGQETQYFGPGTRLLVL.

There are a few counts of this clone. The J gene is TRBJ1-1, the V gene TRBV6-5, with D possibly being TRBD1 (6 bases). V shed 7 bases and J shed 3 bases, with 18 bases lying between them. Germline V gives CDR1 MNHEY, CDR2 SVGAGI. This CDR3 region has 15 residues. CDR3 nucleotides: TGTGCCAGCAACCCCAGAGACAGGCTTGACACTGAAGCTTTCTTT. This translates into CASNPRDRLDTEAFF.

The V gene is TRBV11-3, the J gene TRBJ2-1; maybe TRBD1 (7 bases). The CDR3 is 14 residues long. V lost 4 bases, J lost 4 bases, and 11 bases lay in between. The germline gives CDR1 SGHNT, CDR2 YENEEA. CDR3 sequence: CASSSRGEYNEQFF. CDR3 coding DNA: TGTGCCAGCAGCTCCAGGGGGGAGTACAATGAGCAGTTCTTC.

This clone occurred a few times. V and J are TRBV6-1 and TRBJ2-7; 7 bases match TRBD1. V gave up 5 bases and J gave up 5 bases; unmatched junction bases: 6. There are 13 residues in the CDR3. Germline CDR1 reads MNHNS; CDR2 reads SASEGT. CDR3 in amino acids: CASSIDRAHEQYF. DNA of the CDR3: TGTGCCAGCAGTATTGACAGGGCCCACGAGCAGTACTTC.

This clone was detected only a few times. The chain links TRBV27 to TRBJ1-1, with D possibly being TRBD1 (5 bases). Germline V gene sequence: CDR1 MNHEY, CDR2 SMNVEV (reference sequence). This CDR3 comprises 16 residues. Trimming cost V 7 bases and J 3 bases, with 21 bases left between them. The CDR3 spells CASIPGWGLRDTEAFF. The CDR3 bases are TGTGCCAGCATCCCTGGGTGGGGACTGAGGGACACTGAAGCTTTCTTT.

The gene calls are TRBV14 and TRBJ2-5; 14 nucleotides match TRBD2. This CDR3 has 15 amino acids. Germline assignment: CDR1 SGHDN and CDR2 FVKESK. Losses at the gene ends were 4 bases for V and 5 bases for J; bases not matched to a gene: 3. As DNA, the CDR3 is TGTGCCAGCAGCCGACTAGCGGGAGGGCTGGAGACCCAGTACTTC. This gives the protein CASSRLAGGLETQYF.

The chain is built from TRBV28 and TRBJ1-5, with a tentative D call TRBD1 (6 bases). CDR3 length: 16 residues. Germline V gives CDR1 MDHEN, CDR2 SYDVKM. The germline V and J ends were trimmed by 6 bases and 5 bases, with 20 bases remaining between them. The CDR3 loop is CASSPLLQGAYQPQHF. CDR3 nucleotides: TGTGCCAGCAGCCCACTTTTACAGGGAGCCTATCAGCCCCAGCATTTT. The complete variable domain, with remaining parts taken from reference TRBV28 and TRBJ1-5, reads DVKVTQSSRYLVKRTGEKVFLECVQDMDHENMFWYRQDPGLGLRLIYFSYDVKMKEKGDIPEGYSVSREKKERFSLILESASTNQTSMYLCASSPLLQGAYQPQHFGDGTRLSIL.

This clone was recorded a few times. V gene TRBV10-3 combines with J gene TRBJ2-7; D remains unclear. This CDR3 comprises 14 residues. In germline, CDR1 is ENHRY, CDR2 SYGVKD. Trimming took off 3 bases at V and 7 bases at J, with 16 bases between the two ends. The CDR3: CAISDRAIPGEQYF. CDR3 DNA sequence: TGTGCCATCAGTGACCGGGCTATCCCCGGGGAGCAGTACTTC.

V and J are TRBV6-5 and TRBJ2-1; 8 bases are shared with TRBD2. Trimming took 8 bases from V and 3 from J; bases not matched to a gene: 6. Per the germline V gene, CDR1 is MNHEY and CDR2 is SVGAGI. CDR3 size: 14 residues. CDR3 protein: CASCSGTRYNEQFF. DNA of the CDR3: TGTGCCAGCTGTAGCGGGACCCGCTACAATGAGCAGTTCTTC.

The chain recombines TRBV23-1 with TRBJ1-2; D remains unclear. TRBV23-1 is marked as an open reading frame, function uncertain. V shed 2 bases and J shed 2 bases, with 6 bases lying between them. There are 13 residues in the CDR3. CDR3 loop: CASSQMDNYGYTF. For the CDR3, the DNA is TGCGCCAGCAGTCAAATGGACAACTATGGCTACACCTTC.

The chain couples TRBV5-1 to TRBJ2-5; D gene ambiguous. Trimming pared 0 bases from V and 0 bases from J, leaving 9 bases between. The CDR3 covers 15 residues. Per the germline V gene, CDR1 is SGHRS and CDR2 is YFSETQ. The CDR3: CASSLAQPYQETQYF. The CDR3 nucleotides are TGCGCCAGCAGCTTGGCACAGCCCTACCAAGAGACCCAGTACTTC.

The chain uses TRBV6-1 and TRBJ1-4; D is unclear. This CDR3 region has 12 residues. In germline, CDR1 is MNHNS, CDR2 SASEGT. V dropped 2 bases and J dropped 7 bases, with 5 bases sitting between them. The CDR3 DNA reads as TGTGCCAGCAGTGAACACCTTGAAAAACTGTTTTTT. It codes for CASSEHLEKLFF.

This clone was recorded a few times. The chain joins TRBV5-1 to TRBJ1-1, with D unresolved. V lost 4 bases and J lost 0, with 10 bases in between. Germline CDR1 SGHRS, CDR2 YFSETQ. The CDR3 extends over 14 amino acids. The CDR3 DNA follows: TGCGCCAGCAGCGAGACTTCTCTGAACACTGAAGCTTTCTTT. It codes for CASSETSLNTEAFF. The full variable domain, rest sourced from reference TRBV5-1 and TRBJ1-1, is KAGVTQTPRYLIKTRGQQVTLSCSPISGHRSVSWYQQTPGQGLQFLFEYFSETQRNKGNFPGRFSGRQFSNSRSEMNVSTLELGDSALYLCASSETSLNTEAFFGQGTRLTVV.